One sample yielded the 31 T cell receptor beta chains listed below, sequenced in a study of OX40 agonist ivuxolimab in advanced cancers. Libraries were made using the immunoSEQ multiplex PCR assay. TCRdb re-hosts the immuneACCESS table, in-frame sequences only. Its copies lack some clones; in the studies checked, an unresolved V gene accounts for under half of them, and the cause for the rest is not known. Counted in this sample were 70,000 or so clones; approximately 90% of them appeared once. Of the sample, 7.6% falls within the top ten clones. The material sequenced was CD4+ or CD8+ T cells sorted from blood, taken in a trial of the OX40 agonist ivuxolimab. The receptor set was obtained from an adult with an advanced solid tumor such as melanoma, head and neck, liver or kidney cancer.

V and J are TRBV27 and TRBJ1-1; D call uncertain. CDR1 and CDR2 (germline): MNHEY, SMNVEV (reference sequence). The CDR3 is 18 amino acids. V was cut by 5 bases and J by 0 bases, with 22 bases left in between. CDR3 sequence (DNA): TGTGCCAGCAGTCCCGGCTGGGTTGGGTCTGACATGAACACTGAAGCTTTCTTT. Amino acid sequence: CASSPGWVGSDMNTEAFF.

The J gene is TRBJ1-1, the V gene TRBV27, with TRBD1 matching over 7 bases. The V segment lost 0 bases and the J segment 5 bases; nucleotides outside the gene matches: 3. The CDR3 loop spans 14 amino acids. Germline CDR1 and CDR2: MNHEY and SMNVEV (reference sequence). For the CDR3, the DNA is TGTGCCAGCAGTTTATCGTCAGGGGGGACTGAAGCTTTCTTT. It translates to CASSLSSGGTEAFF.

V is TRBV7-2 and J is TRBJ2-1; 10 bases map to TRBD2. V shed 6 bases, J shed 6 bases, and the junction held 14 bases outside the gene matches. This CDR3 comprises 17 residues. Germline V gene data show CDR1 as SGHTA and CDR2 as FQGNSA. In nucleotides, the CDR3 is TGTGCCAGCAGGCCACCTCTAGCGGGGGTGACTCTCAATGAGCAGTTCTTC. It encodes CASRPPLAGVTLNEQFF.

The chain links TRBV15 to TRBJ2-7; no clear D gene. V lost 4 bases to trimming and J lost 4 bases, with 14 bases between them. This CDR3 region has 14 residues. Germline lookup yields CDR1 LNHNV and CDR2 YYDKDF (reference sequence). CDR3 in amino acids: CATSMVQLEYEQYF. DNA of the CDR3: TGTGCCACCAGCATGGTTCAGCTCGAGTACGAGCAGTACTTC.

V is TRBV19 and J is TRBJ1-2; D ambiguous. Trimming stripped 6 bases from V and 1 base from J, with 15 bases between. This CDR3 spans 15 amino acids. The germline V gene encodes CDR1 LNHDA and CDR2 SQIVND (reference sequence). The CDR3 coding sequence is TGTGCCAGTAGGCCCCGGGCGGAGATTAACTATGGCTACACCTTC. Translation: CASRPRAEINYGYTF.

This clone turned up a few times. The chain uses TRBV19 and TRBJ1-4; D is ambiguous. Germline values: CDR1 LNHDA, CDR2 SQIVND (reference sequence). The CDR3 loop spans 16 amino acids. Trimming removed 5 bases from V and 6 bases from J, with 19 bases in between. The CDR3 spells CASSFMSGVGDEKLFF. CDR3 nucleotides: TGTGCCAGTAGTTTCATGTCTGGGGTAGGAGATGAAAAACTGTTTTTT.

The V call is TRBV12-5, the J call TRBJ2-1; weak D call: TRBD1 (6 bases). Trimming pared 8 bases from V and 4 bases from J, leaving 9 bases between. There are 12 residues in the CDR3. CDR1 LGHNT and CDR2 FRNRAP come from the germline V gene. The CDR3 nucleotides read TGTGCTAGTAAACAGGGATACAATGAGCAGTTCTTC. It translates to CASKQGYNEQFF.

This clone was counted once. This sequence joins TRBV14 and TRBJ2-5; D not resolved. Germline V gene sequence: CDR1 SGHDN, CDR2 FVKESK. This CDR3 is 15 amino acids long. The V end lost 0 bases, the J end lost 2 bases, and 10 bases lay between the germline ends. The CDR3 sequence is CASSQDFFRQETQYF. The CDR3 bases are TGTGCCAGCAGCCAAGATTTCTTTCGGCAAGAGACCCAGTACTTC.

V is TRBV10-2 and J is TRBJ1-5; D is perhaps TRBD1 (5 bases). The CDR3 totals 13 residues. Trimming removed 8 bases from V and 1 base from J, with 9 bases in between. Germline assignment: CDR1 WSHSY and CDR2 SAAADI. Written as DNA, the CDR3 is TGCGCCAGCCTGGGACTGAGCAATCAGCCCCAGCATTTT. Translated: CASLGLSNQPQHF.

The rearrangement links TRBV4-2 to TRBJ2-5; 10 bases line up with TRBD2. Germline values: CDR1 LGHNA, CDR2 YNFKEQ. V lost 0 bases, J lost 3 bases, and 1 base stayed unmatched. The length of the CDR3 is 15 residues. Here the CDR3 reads CASSQDLAGEETQYF. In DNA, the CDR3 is TGTGCCAGCAGCCAAGATCTAGCGGGGGAAGAGACCCAGTACTTC.

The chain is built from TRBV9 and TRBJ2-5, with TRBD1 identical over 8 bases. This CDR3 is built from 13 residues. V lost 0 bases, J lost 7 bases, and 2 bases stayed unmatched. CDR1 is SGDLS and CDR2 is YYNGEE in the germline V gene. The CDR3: CASSVAGQGTQYF. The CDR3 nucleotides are TGTGCCAGCAGCGTAGCCGGACAGGGGACCCAGTACTTC.

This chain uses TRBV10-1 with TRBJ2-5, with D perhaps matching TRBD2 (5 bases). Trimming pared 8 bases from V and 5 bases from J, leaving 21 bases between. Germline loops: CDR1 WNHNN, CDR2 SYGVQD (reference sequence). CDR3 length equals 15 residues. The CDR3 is CASGLWGELLETQYF. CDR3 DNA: TGCGCCAGCGGCCTATGGGGAGAACTTCTGGAGACCCAGTACTTC.

The CDR3 loop is CASSVLSTDTQYF. The DNA of the CDR3 is TGTGCCAGCAGCGTGCTCAGCACAGATACGCAGTATTTT. The gene calls are TRBV9 and TRBJ2-3; D is unresolved. Trimming took off 2 bases at V and 0 bases at J, with 4 bases between the two ends. The germline gives CDR1 SGDLS, CDR2 YYNGEE. This CDR3 is 13 amino acids long.

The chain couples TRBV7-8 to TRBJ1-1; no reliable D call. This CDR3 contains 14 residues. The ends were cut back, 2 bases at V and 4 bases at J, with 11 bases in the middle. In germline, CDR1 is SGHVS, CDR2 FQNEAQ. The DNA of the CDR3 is TGTGCCAGCAGCTTATGGAGAAGGGCCACTGAAGCTTTCTTT. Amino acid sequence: CASSLWRRATEAFF.

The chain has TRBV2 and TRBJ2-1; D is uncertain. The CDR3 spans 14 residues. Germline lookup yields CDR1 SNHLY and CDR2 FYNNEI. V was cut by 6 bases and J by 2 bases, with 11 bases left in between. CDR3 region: CASRGQLTYNEQFF. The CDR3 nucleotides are TGTGCCAGCAGAGGGCAACTTACCTACAATGAGCAGTTCTTC.

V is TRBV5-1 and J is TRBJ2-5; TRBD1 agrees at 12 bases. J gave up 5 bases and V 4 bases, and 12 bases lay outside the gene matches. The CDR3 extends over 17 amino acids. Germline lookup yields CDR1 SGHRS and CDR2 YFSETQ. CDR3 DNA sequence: TGCGCCAGCAGCCCCTACCTTGGGACAGGGGGCCGGGAGACCCAGTACTTC. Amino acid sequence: CASSPYLGTGGRETQYF.

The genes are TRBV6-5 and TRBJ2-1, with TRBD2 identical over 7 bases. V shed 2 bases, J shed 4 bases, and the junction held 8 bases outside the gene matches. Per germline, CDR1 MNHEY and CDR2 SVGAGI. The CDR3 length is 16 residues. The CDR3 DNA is TGTGCCAGCAGTTACACTGGGGGGGAGTTTTACAATGAGCAGTTCTTC. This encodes CASSYTGGEFYNEQFF.

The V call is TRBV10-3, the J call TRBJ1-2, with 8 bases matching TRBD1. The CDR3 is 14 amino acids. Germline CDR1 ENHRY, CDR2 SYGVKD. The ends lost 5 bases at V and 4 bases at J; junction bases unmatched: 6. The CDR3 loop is CAISTTGGLYGYTF. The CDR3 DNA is TGTGCCATCAGTACCACAGGGGGGCTCTATGGCTACACCTTC.

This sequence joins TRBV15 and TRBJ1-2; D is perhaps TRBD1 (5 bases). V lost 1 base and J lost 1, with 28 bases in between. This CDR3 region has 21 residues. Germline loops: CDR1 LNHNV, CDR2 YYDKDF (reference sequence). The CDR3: CATSRGLSSRDHLNSNYGYTF. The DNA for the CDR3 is TGTGCCACCAGCAGAGGCCTGTCGAGCCGGGACCACCTAAATAGTAACTATGGCTACACCTTC.

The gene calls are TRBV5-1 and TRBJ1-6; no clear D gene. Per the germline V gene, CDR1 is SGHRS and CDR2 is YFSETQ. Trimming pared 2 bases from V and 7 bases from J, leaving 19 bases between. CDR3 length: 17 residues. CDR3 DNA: TGCGCCAGCAGCTTAACCGGGTCTTTAACCGAAAATTCACCCCTCCACTTT. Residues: CASSLTGSLTENSPLHF.

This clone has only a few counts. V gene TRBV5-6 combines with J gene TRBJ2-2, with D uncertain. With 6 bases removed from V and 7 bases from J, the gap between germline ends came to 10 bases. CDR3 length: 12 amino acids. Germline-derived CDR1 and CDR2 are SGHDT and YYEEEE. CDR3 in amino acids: CASTPLGGELFF. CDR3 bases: TGTGCCAGCACCCCCCTAGGCGGGGAGCTGTTTTTT. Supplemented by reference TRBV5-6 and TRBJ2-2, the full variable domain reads DAGVTQSPTHLIKTRGQQVTLRCSPKSGHDTVSWYQQALGQGPQFIFQYYEEEERQRGNFPDRFSGHQFPNYSSELNVNALLLGDSALYLCASTPLGGELFFGEGSRLTVL.

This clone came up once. CDR3 bases: TGTGCCAGCAGTGAAGCTAGCGGGTTTGGCTACGAGCAGTACTTC. This gives the protein CASSEASGFGYEQYF. The chain links TRBV2 to TRBJ2-7; 7 nucleotides agree with TRBD2. J was trimmed by 3 bases and V by 0 bases; bases with no gene match: 5. This CDR3 spans 15 amino acids. Germline-derived CDR1 and CDR2 are SNHLY and FYNNEI.

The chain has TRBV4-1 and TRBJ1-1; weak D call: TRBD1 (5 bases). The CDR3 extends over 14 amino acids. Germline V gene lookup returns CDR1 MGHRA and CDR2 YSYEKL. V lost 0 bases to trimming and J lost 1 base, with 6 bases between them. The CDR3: CASSQDQGNTEAFF. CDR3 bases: TGCGCCAGCAGCCAAGATCAGGGGAACACTGAAGCTTTCTTT.

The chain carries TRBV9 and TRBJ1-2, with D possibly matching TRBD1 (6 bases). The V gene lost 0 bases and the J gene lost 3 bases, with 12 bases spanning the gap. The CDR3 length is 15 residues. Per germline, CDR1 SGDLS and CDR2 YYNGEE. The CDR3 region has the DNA TGTGCCAGCAGCGTAGAGGGGGTGGGCCACTATGGCTACACCTTC. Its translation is CASSVEGVGHYGYTF. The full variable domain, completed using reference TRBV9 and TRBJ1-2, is DSGVTQTPKHLITATGQRVTLRCSPRSGDLSVYWYQQSLDQGLQFLIQYYNGEERAKGNILERFSAQQFPDLHSELNLSSLELGDSALYFCASSVEGVGHYGYTFGSGTRLTVV.

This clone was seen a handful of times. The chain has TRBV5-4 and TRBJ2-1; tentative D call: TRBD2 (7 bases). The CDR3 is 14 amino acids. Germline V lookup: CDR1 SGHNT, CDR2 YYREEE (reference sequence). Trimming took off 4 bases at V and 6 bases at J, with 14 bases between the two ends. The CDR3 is CASSGGGPGNEQFF. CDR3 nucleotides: TGTGCCAGCAGCGGGGGGGGGCCGGGCAATGAGCAGTTCTTC.

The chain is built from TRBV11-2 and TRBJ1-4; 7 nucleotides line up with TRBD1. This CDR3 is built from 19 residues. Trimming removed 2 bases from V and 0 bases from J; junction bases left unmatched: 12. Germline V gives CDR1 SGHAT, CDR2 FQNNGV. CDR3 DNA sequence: TGTGCCAGCAGCTTAAGGCCGAATGGACAGGATGCAACTAATGAAAAACTGTTTTTT. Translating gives CASSLRPNGQDATNEKLFF.

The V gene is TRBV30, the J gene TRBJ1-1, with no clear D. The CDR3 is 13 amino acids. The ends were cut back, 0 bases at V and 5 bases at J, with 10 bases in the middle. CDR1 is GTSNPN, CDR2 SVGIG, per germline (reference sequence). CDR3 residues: CAWSVSSVTEAFF. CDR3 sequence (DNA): TGTGCCTGGAGTGTAAGTTCTGTGACTGAAGCTTTCTTT.

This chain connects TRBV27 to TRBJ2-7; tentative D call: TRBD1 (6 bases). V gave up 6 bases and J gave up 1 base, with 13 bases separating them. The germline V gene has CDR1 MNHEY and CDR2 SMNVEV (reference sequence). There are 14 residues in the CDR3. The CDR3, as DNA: TGTGCCAGCAGCCTCTACCAGGGGTCCTACGAGCAGTACTTC. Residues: CASSLYQGSYEQYF.

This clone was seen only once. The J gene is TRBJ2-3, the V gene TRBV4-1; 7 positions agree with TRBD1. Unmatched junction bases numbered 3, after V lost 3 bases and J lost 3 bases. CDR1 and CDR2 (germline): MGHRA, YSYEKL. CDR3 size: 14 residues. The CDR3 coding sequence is TGCGCCAGCAGCCAGACAGGGAGTACAGATACGCAGTATTTT. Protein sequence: CASSQTGSTDTQYF.

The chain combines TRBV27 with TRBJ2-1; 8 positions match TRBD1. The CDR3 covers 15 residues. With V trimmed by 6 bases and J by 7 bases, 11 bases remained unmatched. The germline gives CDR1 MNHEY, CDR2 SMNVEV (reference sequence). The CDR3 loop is CASSLPGQVGNEQFF. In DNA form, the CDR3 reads TGTGCCAGCAGCCTACCGGGACAGGTGGGGAATGAGCAGTTCTTC.

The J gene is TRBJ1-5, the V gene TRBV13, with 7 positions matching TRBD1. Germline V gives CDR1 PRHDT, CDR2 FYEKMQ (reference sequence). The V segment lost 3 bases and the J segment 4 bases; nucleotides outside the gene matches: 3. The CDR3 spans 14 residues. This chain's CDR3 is CASSFRQGNQPQHF. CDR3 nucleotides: TGTGCCAGCAGCTTTCGACAGGGTAATCAGCCCCAGCATTTT.